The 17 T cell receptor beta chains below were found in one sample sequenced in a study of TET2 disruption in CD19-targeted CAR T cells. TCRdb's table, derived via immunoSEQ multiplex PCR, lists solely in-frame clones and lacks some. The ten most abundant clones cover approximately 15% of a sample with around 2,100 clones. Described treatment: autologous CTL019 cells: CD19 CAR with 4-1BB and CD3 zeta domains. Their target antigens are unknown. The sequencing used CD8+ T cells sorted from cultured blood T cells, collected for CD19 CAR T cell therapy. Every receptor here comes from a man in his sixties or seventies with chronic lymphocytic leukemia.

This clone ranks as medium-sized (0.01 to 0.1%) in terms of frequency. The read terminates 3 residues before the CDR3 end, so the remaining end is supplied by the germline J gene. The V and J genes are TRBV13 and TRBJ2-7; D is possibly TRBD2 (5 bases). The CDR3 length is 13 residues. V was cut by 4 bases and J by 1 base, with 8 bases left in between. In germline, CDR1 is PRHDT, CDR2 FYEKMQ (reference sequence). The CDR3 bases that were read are TGTGCCAGCAGCTCCCGAGGGTCCTACGAG. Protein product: CASSSRGSYE. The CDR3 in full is CASSSRGSYEQYF.

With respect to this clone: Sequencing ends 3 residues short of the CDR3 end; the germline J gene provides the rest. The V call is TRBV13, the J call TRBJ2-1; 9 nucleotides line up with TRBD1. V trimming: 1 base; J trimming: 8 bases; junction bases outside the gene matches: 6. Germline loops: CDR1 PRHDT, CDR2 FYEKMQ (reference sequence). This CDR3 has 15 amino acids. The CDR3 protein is CASSLVGQGGDEQFF. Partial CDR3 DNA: TGTGCCAGCAGCTTAGTGGGACAGGGAGGAGATGAG.

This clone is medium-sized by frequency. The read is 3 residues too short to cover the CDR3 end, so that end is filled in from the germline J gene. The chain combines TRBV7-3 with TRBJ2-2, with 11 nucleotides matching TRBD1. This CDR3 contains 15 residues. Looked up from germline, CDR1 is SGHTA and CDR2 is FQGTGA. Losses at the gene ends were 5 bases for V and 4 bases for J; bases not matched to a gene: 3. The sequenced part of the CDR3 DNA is TGTGCCAGCAGCCCAGGACAGGGGGCCACCGGGGAG. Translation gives CASSPGQGATGE. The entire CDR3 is CASSPGQGATGELFF.

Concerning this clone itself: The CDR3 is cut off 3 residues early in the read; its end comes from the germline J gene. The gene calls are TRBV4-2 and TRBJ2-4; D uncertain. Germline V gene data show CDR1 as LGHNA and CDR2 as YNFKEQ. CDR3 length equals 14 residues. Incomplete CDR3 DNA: TGTGCCAGCAGCGGATCGGCGGCTAACTATGGT. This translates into CASSGSAANYG. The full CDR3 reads CASSGSAANYGQYF.

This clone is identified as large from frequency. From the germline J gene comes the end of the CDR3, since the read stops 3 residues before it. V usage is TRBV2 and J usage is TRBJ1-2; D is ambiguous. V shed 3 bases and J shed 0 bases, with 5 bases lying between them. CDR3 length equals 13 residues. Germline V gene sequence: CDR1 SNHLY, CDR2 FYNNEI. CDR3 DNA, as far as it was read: TGTGCCAGCAGTGATCGTACTAACTATGGC. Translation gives CASSDRTNYG. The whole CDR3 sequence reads CASSDRTNYGYTF.

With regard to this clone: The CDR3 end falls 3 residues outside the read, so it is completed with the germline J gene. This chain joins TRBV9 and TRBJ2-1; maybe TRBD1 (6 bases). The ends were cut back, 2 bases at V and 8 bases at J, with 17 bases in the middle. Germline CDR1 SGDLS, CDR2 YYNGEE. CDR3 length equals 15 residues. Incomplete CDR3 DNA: TGTGCCAGCAGCGTTGAGGGGCAGGGGTTCGATGAG. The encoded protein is CASSVEGQGFDE. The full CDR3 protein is CASSVEGQGFDEQFF.

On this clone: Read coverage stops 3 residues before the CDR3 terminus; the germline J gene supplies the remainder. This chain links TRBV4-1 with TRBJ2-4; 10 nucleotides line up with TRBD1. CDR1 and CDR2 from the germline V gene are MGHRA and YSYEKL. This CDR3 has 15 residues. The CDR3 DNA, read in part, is TGCGCCAGCAGTCCGGACAGGGGGAGCAATCAGCCT. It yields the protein CASSPDRGSNQP. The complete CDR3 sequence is CASSPDRGSNQPQYF.

The CDR3 bases that were read are TGCAGTGCCTCTCGGGGGGAGATGGGGGGTTTTGGC. Translated: CSASRGEMGGFG. The entire CDR3 protein reads CSASRGEMGGFGYTF. The chain joins TRBV20-1 to TRBJ1-2; a weak D match, TRBD1 (5 bases). Sequencing ends 3 residues short of the CDR3 end; the germline J gene provides the rest. Germline V gene lookup returns CDR1 DFQATT and CDR2 SNEGSKA (reference sequence). This CDR3 is built from 15 residues. Deletions cut 6 bases from V and 7 bases from J, with 24 bases between.

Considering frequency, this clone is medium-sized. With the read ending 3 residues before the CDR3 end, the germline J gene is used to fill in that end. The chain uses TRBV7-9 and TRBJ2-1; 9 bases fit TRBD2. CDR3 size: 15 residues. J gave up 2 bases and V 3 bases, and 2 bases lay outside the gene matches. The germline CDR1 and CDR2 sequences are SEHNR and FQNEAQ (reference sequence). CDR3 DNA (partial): TGTGCCAGCAGCTTTAGCGGGGGAACCTACAATGAG. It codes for CASSFSGGTYNE. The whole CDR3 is CASSFSGGTYNEQFF.

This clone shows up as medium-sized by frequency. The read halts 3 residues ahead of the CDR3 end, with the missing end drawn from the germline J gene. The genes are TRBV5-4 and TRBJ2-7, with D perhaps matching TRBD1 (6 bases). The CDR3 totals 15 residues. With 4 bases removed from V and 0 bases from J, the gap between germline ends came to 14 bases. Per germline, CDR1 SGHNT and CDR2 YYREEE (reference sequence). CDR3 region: CASSAQTGHSYEQYF. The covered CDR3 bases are TGTGCCAGCAGCGCCCAAACGGGACACTCCTACGAG.

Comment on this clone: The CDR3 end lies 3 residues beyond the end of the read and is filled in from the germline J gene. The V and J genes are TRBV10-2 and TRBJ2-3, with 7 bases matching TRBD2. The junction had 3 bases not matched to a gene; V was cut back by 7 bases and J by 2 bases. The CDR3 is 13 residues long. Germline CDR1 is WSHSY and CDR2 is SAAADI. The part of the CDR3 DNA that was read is TGCGCCAGCACGGGGGGTACCACAGATACG. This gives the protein CASTGGTTDT. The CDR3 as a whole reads CASTGGTTDTQYF.

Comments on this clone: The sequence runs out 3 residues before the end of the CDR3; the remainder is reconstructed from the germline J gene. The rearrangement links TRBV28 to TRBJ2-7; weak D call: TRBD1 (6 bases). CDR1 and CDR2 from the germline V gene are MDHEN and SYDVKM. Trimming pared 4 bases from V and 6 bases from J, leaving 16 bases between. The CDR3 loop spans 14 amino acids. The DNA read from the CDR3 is TGTGCCAGCAGTTACTCCCAGGTGGGGGCCGAG. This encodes CASSYSQVGAE. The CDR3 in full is CASSYSQVGAEQYF.

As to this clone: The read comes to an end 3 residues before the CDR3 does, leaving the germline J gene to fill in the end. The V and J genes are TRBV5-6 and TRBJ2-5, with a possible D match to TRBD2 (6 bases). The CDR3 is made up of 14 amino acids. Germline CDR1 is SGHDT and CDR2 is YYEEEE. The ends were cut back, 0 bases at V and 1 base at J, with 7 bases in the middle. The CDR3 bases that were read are TGTGCCAGCAGCTTGGGGGGGGTCCAAGAGACC. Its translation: CASSLGGVQET. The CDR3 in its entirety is CASSLGGVQETQYF.

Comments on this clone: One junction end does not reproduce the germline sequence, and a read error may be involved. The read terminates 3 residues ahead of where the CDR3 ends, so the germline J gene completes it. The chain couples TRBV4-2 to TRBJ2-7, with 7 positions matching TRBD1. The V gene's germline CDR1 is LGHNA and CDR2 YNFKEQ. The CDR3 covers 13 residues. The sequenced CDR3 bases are TGCGCCAGCAGCCGACAGGGTGGCAACGAG. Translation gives CASSRQGGNE. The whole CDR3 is CASSRQGGNEQYF.

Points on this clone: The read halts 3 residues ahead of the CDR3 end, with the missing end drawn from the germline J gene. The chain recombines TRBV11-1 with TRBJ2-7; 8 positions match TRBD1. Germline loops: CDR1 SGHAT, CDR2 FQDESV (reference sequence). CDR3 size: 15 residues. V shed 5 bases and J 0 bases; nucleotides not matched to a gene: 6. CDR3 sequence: CASSPRDRTSYEQYF. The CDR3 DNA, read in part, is TGTGCCAGCAGCCCACGGGACAGGACCTCCTACGAG.

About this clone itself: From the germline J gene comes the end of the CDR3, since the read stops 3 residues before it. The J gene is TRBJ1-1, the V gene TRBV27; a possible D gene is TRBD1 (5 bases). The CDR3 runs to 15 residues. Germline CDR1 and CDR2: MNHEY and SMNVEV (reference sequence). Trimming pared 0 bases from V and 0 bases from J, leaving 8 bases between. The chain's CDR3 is CASSLSQGMNTEAFF. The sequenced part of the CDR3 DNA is TGTGCCAGCAGTTTATCGCAGGGCATGAACACTGAA.

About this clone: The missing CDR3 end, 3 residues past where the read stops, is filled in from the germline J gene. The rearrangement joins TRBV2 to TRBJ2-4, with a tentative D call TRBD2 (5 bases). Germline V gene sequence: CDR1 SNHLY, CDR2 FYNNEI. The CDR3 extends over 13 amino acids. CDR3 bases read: TGTGCCAGCAACACGGGGTCCTGGGAGACT. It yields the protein CASNTGSWET. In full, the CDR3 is CASNTGSWETQYF.